One and the same sample provided the 26 T cell receptor beta chains below, sequenced in a study of shared T cell receptors in the human thymus. Repertoires were generated with immunoSEQ multiplex PCR, while TCRdb's copy carries only in-frame clones and drops some. The sample shows hundreds of thousands of clones, 95% of them seen only once. Sequencing input: thymocytes. These receptors were collected from a human donor.

The chain employs TRBV4-1 and TRBJ2-5, with 8 nucleotides matching TRBD1. This CDR3 has 17 residues. V trimming: 1 base; J trimming: 0 bases; junction bases outside the gene matches: 7. Per the germline V gene, CDR1 is MGHRA and CDR2 is YSYEKL. DNA of the CDR3: TGCGCCAGCAGCCAAGCGTGGGGACAGGTAAACCAAGAGACCCAGTACTTC. As protein: CASSQAWGQVNQETQYF.

The chain employs TRBV21-1 and TRBJ2-2; the table's D gene call, TRBD1, was not cross checked with the DNA. TRBV21-1 is termed a pseudogene. This CDR3 is 15 amino acids long. The CDR3 here is CASRVSTGLTGELFF. The CDR3 DNA sequence: TGTGCCAGCAGGGTTAGTACAGGCTTGACCGGGGAGCTGTTTTTT.

V is TRBV28 and J is TRBJ1-3; the match to TRBD1 covers 8 bases. CDR1 and CDR2 from the germline V gene are MDHEN and SYDVKM. Unmatched junction bases numbered 12, after V lost 5 bases and J lost 0 bases. The CDR3 spans 18 residues. CDR3 bases: TGTGCCAGCAGTCACGGGACAGGCCAACTAAACTCTGGAAACACCATATATTTT. This translates into CASSHGTGQLNSGNTIYF.

This clone showed up just a few times. This chain links TRBV29-1 with TRBJ2-1, with 8 bases lining up with TRBD2. This CDR3 has 17 residues. The junction had 15 bases not matched to a gene; V was cut back by 2 bases and J by 6 bases. The germline V gene has CDR1 SQVTM and CDR2 ANQGSEA. The CDR3 is CSVESDSVRGRCNEQFF. The CDR3 DNA reads TGCAGCGTTGAATCGGACAGTGTTCGCGGGAGGTGCAATGAGCAGTTCTTC.

V and J are TRBV5-1 and TRBJ2-5; tentatively, D is TRBD1 (6 bases). This CDR3 contains 12 residues. Trimming removed 3 bases at V and 7 bases at J, with 10 bases between. Germline CDR1 reads SGHRS; CDR2 reads YFSETQ. In DNA, the CDR3 is TGCGCCAGCAGCTGGGACATTGGGACCCAGTACTTC. Protein sequence: CASSWDIGTQYF. Supplemented by reference TRBV5-1 and TRBJ2-5, the full variable domain reads KAGVTQTPRYLIKTRGQQVTLSCSPISGHRSVSWYQQTPGQGLQFLFEYFSETQRNKGNFPGRFSGRQFSNSRSEMNVSTLELGDSALYLCASSWDIGTQYFGPGTRLLVL.

This clone has more than one count but fewer than ten. The chain uses TRBV9 and TRBJ1-2; D possibly corresponds to TRBD1 (5 bases). Trimming removed 1 base from V and 0 bases from J, with 10 bases in between. From germline, CDR1 is SGDLS and CDR2 YYNGEE. The CDR3 is made up of 15 amino acids. CDR3 nucleotides: TGTGCCAGCAGCGTATGGCAGGGAGCTAACTATGGCTACACCTTC. Encoded protein: CASSVWQGANYGYTF.

The J gene is TRBJ1-4, the V gene TRBV6-6, with TRBD1 matching 11 bases. V shed 5 bases and J 5 bases; nucleotides not matched to a gene: 7. There are 16 residues in the CDR3. Looked up from germline, CDR1 is MNHNY and CDR2 is SVGAGI (reference sequence). CDR3 DNA: TGTGCCAGCAGTAACCCGGACAGGGGGCGAAATGAAAAACTGTTTTTT. Protein product: CASSNPDRGRNEKLFF.

This clone has more than one count but fewer than ten. V gene TRBV29-1 combines with J gene TRBJ2-1; 11 bases match TRBD2. The trim removed 6 bases at V and 6 bases at J, leaving 31 bases unmatched. The CDR3 is 22 residues long. Germline assignment: CDR1 SQVTM and CDR2 ANQGSEA. CDR3 DNA: TGCAGCGTGCTGACAGTTCAGTCGGGGTCAGGGACTAGCGGTCCCATCCCCAATGAGCAGTTCTTC. This encodes CSVLTVQSGSGTSGPIPNEQFF.

The J gene is TRBJ2-5, the V gene TRBV28; unclear D gene. The CDR3 loop spans 14 amino acids. Between the trimmed V and J ends, which lost 7 bases and 0 bases, there was a span of 12 bases. CDR1 MDHEN and CDR2 SYDVKM come from the germline V gene. CDR3 in amino acids: CASTPGSHQETQYF. In nucleotides, the CDR3 is TGTGCCAGCACCCCTGGCAGCCACCAAGAGACCCAGTACTTC.

The chain is built from TRBV18 and TRBJ2-3, with TRBD2 matching over 9 bases. The V segment lost 3 bases and the J segment 3 bases; nucleotides outside the gene matches: 1. The CDR3 spans 14 residues. CDR1 and CDR2 (germline): KGHSH, LQKENI. The CDR3 coding sequence is TGTGCCAGCTCACCGGGACTAGCAACAGATACGCAGTATTTT. Its translation is CASSPGLATDTQYF.

In this sample, this clone turned up once. The chain links TRBV10-2 to TRBJ2-1, with D uncertain. Trimming took 4 bases from V and 10 from J, leaving 5 bases between them. CDR1 is WSHSY and CDR2 is SAAADI in the germline V gene. CDR3 size: 10 residues. The CDR3 sequence: CASSVPEQFF. The DNA of the CDR3 is TGCGCCAGCAGTGTCCCCGAGCAGTTCTTC.

V gene TRBV15 combines with J gene TRBJ2-1; no reliable D call. From germline, CDR1 is LNHNV and CDR2 YYDKDF (reference sequence). V gave up 0 bases and J gave up 7 bases, with 1 base separating them. This CDR3 is 11 amino acids long. CDR3 residues: CATSRENEQFF. Here the CDR3 DNA reads TGTGCCACCAGCAGAGAGAATGAGCAGTTCTTC.

The gene calls are TRBV27 and TRBJ1-1, with D hard to call. CDR1 and CDR2 from the germline V gene are MNHEY and SMNVEV (reference sequence). V was pared by 7 bases and J by 2 bases, with 17 bases between. The CDR3 consists of 15 residues. The CDR3 nucleotides read TGTGCCAGCACCAAAAGGTGGGGAGGAAACACTGAAGCTTTCTTT. Encoded protein: CASTKRWGGNTEAFF.

The V and J genes are TRBV27 and TRBJ1-2; 11 bases are a match to TRBD1. The germline V gene encodes CDR1 MNHEY and CDR2 SMNVEV (reference sequence). This CDR3 is built from 18 residues. With 5 bases clipped from V and 7 bases from J, the junction kept 18 bases outside the gene matches. In nucleotides, the CDR3 is TGTGCCAGCAGTCCACGGGACAGGGGGAGATGGGGCGGTGGTGGCTACACCTTC. It yields the protein CASSPRDRGRWGGGGYTF.

The chain recombines TRBV5-6 with TRBJ1-5; perhaps TRBD1 as D (6 bases). The CDR3 is 15 residues long. Germline V gives CDR1 SGHDT, CDR2 YYEEEE. Between the trimmed V and J ends, which lost 0 bases and 3 bases, there was a span of 10 bases. Written as DNA, the CDR3 is TGTGCCAGCAGCTTGGAGAACAGGGCCAATCAGCCCCAGCATTTT. As protein: CASSLENRANQPQHF.

The J gene is TRBJ2-1, the V gene TRBV10-1, with 8 bases matching TRBD2. The CDR3 is made up of 19 amino acids. Germline CDR1 reads WNHNN; CDR2 reads SYGVQD (reference sequence). Unmatched junction bases numbered 17, after V lost 2 bases and J lost 5 bases. DNA for the CDR3: TGCGCCAGCAGTGAGGCCCCCGTGCGACTAGCGAGATCCAACAATGAGCAGTTCTTC. Residues: CASSEAPVRLARSNNEQFF.

V usage is TRBV18 and J usage is TRBJ2-3; 8 positions match TRBD2. Germline-derived CDR1 and CDR2 are KGHSH and LQKENI. The CDR3 consists of 17 residues. V lost 1 base and J lost 1; bases outside the gene matches: 7. This chain's CDR3 is CASSPHLTSGRTDTQYF. The CDR3, as DNA: TGTGCCAGCTCACCACACCTCACTAGCGGACGCACAGATACGCAGTATTTT.

The rearrangement uses TRBV6-1 and TRBJ2-7; possibly TRBD1 for D (5 bases). The CDR3 has 14 residues. Germline CDR1 reads MNHNS; CDR2 reads SASEGT. V dropped 2 bases and J dropped 4 bases, with 12 bases sitting between them. CDR3: CASSEKGRLYEQYF. Written as DNA, the CDR3 is TGTGCCAGCAGTGAAAAGGGGCGGCTGTACGAGCAGTACTTC.

This chain uses TRBV6-1 with TRBJ1-3; D unclear. Trimming left V 6 bases short and J 12 bases short, with 27 bases between. This CDR3 has 16 residues. Germline V gives CDR1 MNHNS, CDR2 SASEGT. CDR3 in DNA: TGTGCCAGCAGGGAATATCCGGGCGGTCAACCAACGCTCATATATTTT. Translation gives CASREYPGGQPTLIYF.

The chain couples TRBV28 to TRBJ2-1, with TRBD2 matching over 7 bases. The CDR3 length is 15 residues. V was clipped by 3 bases and J by 3 bases; unmatched bases: 5. Germline lookup yields CDR1 MDHEN and CDR2 SYDVKM. CDR3 loop: CASSFLIAGYNEQFF. The DNA for the CDR3 is TGTGCCAGCAGTTTTCTGATAGCGGGCTACAATGAGCAGTTCTTC.

The rearrangement uses TRBV7-2 and TRBJ2-7; 7 bases align to TRBD1. The CDR3 is 17 amino acids. Per germline, CDR1 SGHTA and CDR2 FQGNSA. V shed 5 bases and J 0 bases; nucleotides not matched to a gene: 13. This chain's CDR3 is CASSVHSWTGSSYEQYF. The CDR3 coding sequence is TGTGCCAGCAGCGTCCATTCGTGGACAGGTAGCTCCTACGAGCAGTACTTC. The full variable domain, in which reference TRBV7-2 and TRBJ2-7 provide the parts outside the CDR3, is GAGVSQSPSNKVTEKGKDVELRCDPISGHTALYWYRQSLGQGLEFLIYFQGNSAPDKSGLPSDRFSAERTGGSVSTLTIQRTQQEDSAVYLCASSVHSWTGSSYEQYFGPGTRLTVT.

This chain uses TRBV5-1 with TRBJ1-4, with 7 bases matching TRBD1. Germline CDR1 reads SGHRS; CDR2 reads YFSETQ. The CDR3 has 18 residues. J lost 3 bases, V lost 0 bases, and 11 bases had no gene match. The DNA of the CDR3 is TGCGCCAGCAGCTTGGAGGGGCTTACAGGGGTTCCTAATGAAAAACTGTTTTTT. It specifies CASSLEGLTGVPNEKLFF.

V and J are TRBV7-9 and TRBJ1-1; D not resolved. CDR3 length: 13 residues. Germline CDR1 is SEHNR and CDR2 is FQNEAQ (reference sequence). V gave up 3 bases and J gave up 8 bases, with 13 bases separating them. The CDR3 nucleotides are TGTGCCAGCAGCTTTATCGTCCCGAGCGAAGCTTTCTTT. It is translated as CASSFIVPSEAFF.

The chain links TRBV27 to TRBJ2-7, with 7 bases that match TRBD1. The CDR3 runs to 16 residues. Germline values: CDR1 MNHEY, CDR2 SMNVEV (reference sequence). The J segment lost 0 bases and the V segment lost 2 bases, leaving 7 bases of the junction unmatched. CDR3 sequence: CASSLTGQNYSYEQYF. In nucleotides, the CDR3 is TGTGCCAGCAGTTTAACGGGACAGAATTACTCCTACGAGCAGTACTTC.

The chain uses TRBV5-5 and TRBJ1-1; maybe TRBD1 (6 bases). The CDR3 runs to 15 residues. Trimming removed 5 bases at V and 1 base at J, with 15 bases between. In germline, CDR1 is SGHKS, CDR2 YYEKEE (reference sequence). CDR3 in DNA: TGTGCCAGCAGATCGACGGGACACCGGAACACTGAAGCTTTCTTT. This translates into CASRSTGHRNTEAFF.

The rearrangement joins TRBV19 to TRBJ2-2; D may be TRBD1 or TRBD2 (6 bases each). The CDR3 runs to 17 residues. Germline lookup yields CDR1 LNHDA and CDR2 SQIVND (reference sequence). V was cut by 8 bases and J by 6 bases, with 25 bases left in between. The CDR3 DNA sequence: TGTGCCAGTTTGGAGGGGCATGGACAGTGGGTCGCCGGGGAGCTGTTTTTT. Its protein is CASLEGHGQWVAGELFF.